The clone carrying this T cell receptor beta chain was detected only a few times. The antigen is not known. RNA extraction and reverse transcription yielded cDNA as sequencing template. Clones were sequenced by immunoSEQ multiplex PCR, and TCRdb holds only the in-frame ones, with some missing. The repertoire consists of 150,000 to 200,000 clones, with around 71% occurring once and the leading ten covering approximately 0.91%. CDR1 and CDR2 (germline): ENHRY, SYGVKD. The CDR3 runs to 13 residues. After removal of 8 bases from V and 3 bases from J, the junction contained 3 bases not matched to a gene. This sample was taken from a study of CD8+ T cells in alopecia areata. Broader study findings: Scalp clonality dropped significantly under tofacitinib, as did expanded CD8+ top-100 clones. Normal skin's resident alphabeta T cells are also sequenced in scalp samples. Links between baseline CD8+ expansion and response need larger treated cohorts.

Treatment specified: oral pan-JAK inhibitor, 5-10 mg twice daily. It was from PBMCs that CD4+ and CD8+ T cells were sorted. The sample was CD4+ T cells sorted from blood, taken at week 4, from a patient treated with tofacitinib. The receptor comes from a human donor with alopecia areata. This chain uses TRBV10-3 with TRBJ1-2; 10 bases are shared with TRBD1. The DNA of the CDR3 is TGTGCCATCGGACAGGGGGAGGACTATGGCTACACCTTC. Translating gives CAIGQGEDYGYTF.